The present TCR beta chain was sequenced within a study of blood T cell repertoires in COVID-19. Study-level information: Specimens from acute and convalescent COVID-19 originated in the United States, Italy and Spain. Sources were T cells, B-cell-depleted T cells, or PBMCs; the material itself was cDNA or gDNA.

The authors' processing: Reference gene primer amplification in the assay estimated nucleated cell counts. Data came from immunoSEQ multiplex PCR; TCRdb stores just in-frame clones and leaves some out. D and trimming were read from the DNA, whereas the V and J calls and clone size are those reported in that table. This sample has under 300,000 clones, with 85% to 90% found just once. The CDR3 is made up of 15 amino acids. This chain links TRBV21-1 with TRBJ1-1; the table's D gene call, TRBD1, was not cross checked with the DNA. TRBV21-1 counts as a pseudogene. Sequences were obtained from peripheral blood. The receptor's source is a woman aged 70-85 years with active or convalescent COVID-19. The CDR3 region has the DNA TGTGCCAGCAGCAAAGAGGTTCAGGGGATCGCTGAAGCTTTCTTT. This encodes CASSKEVQGIAEAFF.